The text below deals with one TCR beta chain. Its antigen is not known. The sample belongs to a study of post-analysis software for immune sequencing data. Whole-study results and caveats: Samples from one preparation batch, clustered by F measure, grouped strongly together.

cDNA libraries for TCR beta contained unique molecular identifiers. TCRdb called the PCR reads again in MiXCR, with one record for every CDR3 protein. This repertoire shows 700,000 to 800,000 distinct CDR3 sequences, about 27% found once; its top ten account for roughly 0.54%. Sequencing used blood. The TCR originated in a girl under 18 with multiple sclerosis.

CDR3 loop: CASSPQGGKNIQYF. CDR3 in DNA: TGTGCCAGCTCACCTCAAGGGGGCAAAAACATTCAGTACTTC. The rearrangement links TRBV18 to TRBJ2-4; weak D call: TRBD1 (6 bases). V lost 3 bases to trimming and J lost 3 bases, with 9 bases between them. The CDR3 covers 14 residues. Germline assignment: CDR1 KGHSH and CDR2 LQKENI.